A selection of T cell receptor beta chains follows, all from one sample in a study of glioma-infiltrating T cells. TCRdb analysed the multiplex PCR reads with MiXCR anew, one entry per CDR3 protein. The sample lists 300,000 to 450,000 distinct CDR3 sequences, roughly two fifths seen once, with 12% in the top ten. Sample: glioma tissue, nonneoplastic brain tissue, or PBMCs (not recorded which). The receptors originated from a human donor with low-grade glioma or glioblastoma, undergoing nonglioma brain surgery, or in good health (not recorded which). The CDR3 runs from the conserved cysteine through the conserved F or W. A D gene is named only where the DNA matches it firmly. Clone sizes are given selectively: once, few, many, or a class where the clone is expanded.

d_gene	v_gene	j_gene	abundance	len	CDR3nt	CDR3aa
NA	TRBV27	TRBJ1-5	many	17	TGTGCCAGCAGTTTATCGTCCCTTGGGGGGCGCAATCAGCCCCAGCATTTT	CASSLSSLGGRNQPQHF
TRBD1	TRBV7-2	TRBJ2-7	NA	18	TGTGCCAGCAGCTTATCACAGGGGTTGATCATATCTTCGTACGAGCAGTACTTC	CASSLSQGLIISSYEQYF
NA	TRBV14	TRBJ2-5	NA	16	TGTGCCAGCAGCCAAGACAGGGGACGGATACAAGAGACCCAGTACTTC	CASSQDRGRIQETQYF
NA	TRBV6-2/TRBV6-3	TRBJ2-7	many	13	TGTGCCAGCAGTTACGTACCCGGGGGCGAGGTGTACTTC	CASSYVPGGEVYF
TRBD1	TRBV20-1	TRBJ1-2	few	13	TGCAGTGTCCACAGGGGGCCCAACTATGGCTACACCTTC	CSVHRGPNYGYTF
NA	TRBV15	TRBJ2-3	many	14	TGTGCCACCAGCAGAGATAGGAGGGGGGATACGCAGTATTTT	CATSRDRRGDTQYF
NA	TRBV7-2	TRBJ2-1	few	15	TGTGCCAGCAGCCCAGCGCTGGTGGGGTTGAATGAGCAGTTCTTC	CASSPALVGLNEQFF
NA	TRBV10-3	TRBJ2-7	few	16	TGTGCCATCAGTGATCACAGGGAAGCGCACTCCTACGAGCAGTACTTC	CAISDHREAHSYEQYF
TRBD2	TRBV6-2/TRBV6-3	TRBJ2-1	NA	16	TGTGCCAGCAGCCGGCGAGCGGGAGGGCTTATAAATGAGCAGTTCTTC	CASSRRAGGLINEQFF
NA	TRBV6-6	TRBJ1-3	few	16	TGTGCCAGCAGTTACGGTACGGGGATCTCTGGAAACACCATATATTTT	CASSYGTGISGNTIYF
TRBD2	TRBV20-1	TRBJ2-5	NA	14	TGCAGTGCTAGAAGTTGGCGGGAGCAAGAGACCCAGTACTTC	CSARSWREQETQYF
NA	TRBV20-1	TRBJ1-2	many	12	TGCAGTGCTAGATCTGAGAACTATGGCTACACCTTC	CSARSENYGYTF
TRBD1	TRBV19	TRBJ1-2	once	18	TGTGCCAGTACCCTACGTCTCGGCAGGGGGGTTCCCGGGAGTGGCTACACCTTC	CASTLRLGRGVPGSGYTF
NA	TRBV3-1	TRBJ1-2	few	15	TGTGCCAGCAGCCACCCTTATGGCGTAGGCTATGGCTACACCTTC	CASSHPYGVGYGYTF
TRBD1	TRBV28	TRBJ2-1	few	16	TGTGCCAGCAGTGCAGGGGGTTTAGACTCCTACAATGAGCAGTTCTTC	CASSAGGLDSYNEQFF
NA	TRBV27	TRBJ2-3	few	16	TGTGCCAGCAGTTTCGCCCTAGCGACGGGCACAGATACGCAGTATTTT	CASSFALATGTDTQYF
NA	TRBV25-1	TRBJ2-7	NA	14	TGTGCCAGCAGTGAGAGGAGTGGCATCTACGAGCAGTACTTC	CASSERSGIYEQYF
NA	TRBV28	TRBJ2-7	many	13	TGTGCCAGCAGTTTACCCAACGACTACGAGCAGTACTTC	CASSLPNDYEQYF
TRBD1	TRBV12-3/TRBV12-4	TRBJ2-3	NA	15	TGTGCCAGCAGTCCGGACAGGGGGCGTGGAGATACGCAGTATTTT	CASSPDRGRGDTQYF
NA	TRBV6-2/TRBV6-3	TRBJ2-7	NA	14	TGTGCCAGCGTCCCGTTGATTGCCGTCTACGAGCAGTACTTC	CASVPLIAVYEQYF
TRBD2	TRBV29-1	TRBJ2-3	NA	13	TGCAGCGTTGAACGCCGGGAGGGCCCTACGCAGTATTTT	CSVERREGPTQYF
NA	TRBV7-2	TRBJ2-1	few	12	TGTGCCAGCAGCTTAGGGGGGCTGAAGCAGTTCTTC	CASSLGGLKQFF
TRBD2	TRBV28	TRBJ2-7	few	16	TGTGCCAGCAGTTTAATGACTAGCGGGGGTTCCTACGAGCAGTACTTC	CASSLMTSGGSYEQYF
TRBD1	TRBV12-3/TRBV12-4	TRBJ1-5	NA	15	TGTGCCAGCAGCGAAGACAGGGGTCGAAATCAGCCCCAGCGTTTT	CASSEDRGRNQPQRF
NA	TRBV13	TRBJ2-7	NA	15	TGTGCCAGCAGCCAAACAGGCGCGTCCTCCTACGAGCAGTACTTC	CASSQTGASSYEQYF
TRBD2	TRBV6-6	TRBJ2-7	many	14	TGTGCCAGCAGTTACAGGGCCGCGGGGGGTGAGCAGTACTTC	CASSYRAAGGEQYF
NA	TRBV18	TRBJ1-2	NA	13	TGTGACAGCTCACCAAGCCAGATCGATGGCTACACCTTC	CDSSPSQIDGYTF
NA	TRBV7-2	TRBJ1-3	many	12	TGTGCCAGCAGCGCTACCGGAAACACCATATATTTT	CASSATGNTIYF
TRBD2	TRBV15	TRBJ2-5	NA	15	TGTGCCACCAGCGGAAGACTAGCGGGAGAAGAGACCCAGTACTTC	CATSGRLAGEETQYF
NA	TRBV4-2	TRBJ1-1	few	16	TGTGCCAGCAGCCACCCCCCGGTAGGGAGCTACACTGAAGCTTTCTTT	CASSHPPVGSYTEAFF
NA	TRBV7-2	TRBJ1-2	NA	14	TGTGCCAGCAGCTTAATTGGGACTCTCTATGGCTACACCTTC	CASSLIGTLYGYTF
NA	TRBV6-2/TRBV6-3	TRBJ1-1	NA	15	TGTGCCAGCGGTTACGGCAGGGAAGTCCTGAAAGGAGCTTTCTTT	CASGYGREVLKGAFF
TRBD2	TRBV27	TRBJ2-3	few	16	TGTGCCAGCAGCCGTTACGGACTAGCTGGGGCAGATACGCAGTATTTT	CASSRYGLAGADTQYF
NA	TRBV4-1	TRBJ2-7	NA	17	TGCGCCAGCAGCCCCCACGGAGCTAAGAGGCTCTCCTACGAGCAGTACTTC	CASSPHGAKRLSYEQYF
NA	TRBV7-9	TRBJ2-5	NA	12	TGTGCCAGCAGCCCCTGGTGGGAGACCCAGTACTTC	CASSPWWETQYF
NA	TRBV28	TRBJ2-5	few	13	TGTGCCAGCAGGCTAAGCCAGGTCGGGACCCAGTACTTC	CASRLSQVGTQYF
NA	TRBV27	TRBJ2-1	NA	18	TGTGCCAGCAGTTTCACCTCCCCACTCGGGACGGGTTACAATGAGCAGTTCTTC	CASSFTSPLGTGYNEQFF
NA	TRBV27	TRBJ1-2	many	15	TGTGCCAGCAGTCCTCTCGGGGAATACCTGGATGGCTACACCTTC	CASSPLGEYLDGYTF
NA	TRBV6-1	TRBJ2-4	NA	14	TGTGCCAGCAGCGCAGGACGGACCGGAAACATTCAGTACTTC	CASSAGRTGNIQYF
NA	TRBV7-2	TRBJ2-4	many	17	TGTGCCAGCAGCTTAGCTTCCGCAGTTCTAGCCAAAAACATTCAGTACTTC	CASSLASAVLAKNIQYF
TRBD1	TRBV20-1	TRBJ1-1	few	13	TGCAGTGCAATGGGACAGCCTACGACTGAAGCTTTCTTT	CSAMGQPTTEAFF
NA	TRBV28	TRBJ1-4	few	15	TGTGCCAGCAGTTTAAGGAGGCTGGGGGGTGAAAAACTGTTTTTT	CASSLRRLGGEKLFF
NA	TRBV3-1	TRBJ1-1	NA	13	TGTGCCAGCAGCCATCTGAGGGACGTTGAAGCTTTCTTT	CASSHLRDVEAFF
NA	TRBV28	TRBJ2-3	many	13	TGTGCCAGCAGTTTAGGGACTGCAGGTACGCAGTATTTT	CASSLGTAGTQYF
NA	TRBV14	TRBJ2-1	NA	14	TGTGCCAGCAGCAAAAGGACTTATAACAATGAGCAGTTCTTC	CASSKRTYNNEQFF
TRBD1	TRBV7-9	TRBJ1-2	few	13	TGTGCCAGCAGCCCGGGACAGGGGGACGGCTACACCTTC	CASSPGQGDGYTF
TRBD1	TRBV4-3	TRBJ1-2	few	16	TGCGCCAGCAGCCAAGTCTACGGACAGGGTCGTGATGGCTACACCTTC	CASSQVYGQGRDGYTF
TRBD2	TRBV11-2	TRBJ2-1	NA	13	TGTGCCAGCAGGCCTCTAGCGGGAGTAGAGCAGTTCTTC	CASRPLAGVEQFF
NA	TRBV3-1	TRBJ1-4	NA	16	TGTGCCAGCAGCCAATTCCACCTTGCAACTAATGAAAAACTGTTTTTT	CASSQFHLATNEKLFF
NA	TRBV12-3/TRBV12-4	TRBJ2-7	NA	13	TGTGCCAGCAGTGGGCAGGGGGGGCTCGAGCAGTACTTC	CASSGQGGLEQYF
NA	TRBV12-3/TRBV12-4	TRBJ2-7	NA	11	TGTGCCAGCAGTTTCTGGTACGAGCAGTACTTC	CASSFWYEQYF
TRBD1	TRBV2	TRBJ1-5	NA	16	TGTGCCAGCAAGAGACAGGGATCGAATAGCAATCAGCCCCAGCATTTT	CASKRQGSNSNQPQHF
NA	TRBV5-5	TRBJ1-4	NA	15	TGTGCCAGCAGCCCCATAGGCAGGAGTAATGAAAAACTGTTTTTT	CASSPIGRSNEKLFF
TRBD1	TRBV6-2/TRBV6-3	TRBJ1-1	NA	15	TGTGCCAGCGGTGTTACCCGGGACAGCTTCACTGAAGCTTTCTTT	CASGVTRDSFTEAFF